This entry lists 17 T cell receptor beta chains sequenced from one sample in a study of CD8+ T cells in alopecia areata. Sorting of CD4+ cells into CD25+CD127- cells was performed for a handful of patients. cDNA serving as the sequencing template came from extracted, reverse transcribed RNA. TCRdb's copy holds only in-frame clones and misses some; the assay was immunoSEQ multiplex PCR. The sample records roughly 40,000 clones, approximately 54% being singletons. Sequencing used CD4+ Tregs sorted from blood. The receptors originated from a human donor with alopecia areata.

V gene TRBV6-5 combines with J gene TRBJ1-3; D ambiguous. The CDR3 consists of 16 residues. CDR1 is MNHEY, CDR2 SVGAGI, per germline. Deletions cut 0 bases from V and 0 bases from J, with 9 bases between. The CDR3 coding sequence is TGTGCCAGCAGTTACTCGGCCGCTAGCTCTGGAAACACCATATATTTT. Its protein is CASSYSAASSGNTIYF.

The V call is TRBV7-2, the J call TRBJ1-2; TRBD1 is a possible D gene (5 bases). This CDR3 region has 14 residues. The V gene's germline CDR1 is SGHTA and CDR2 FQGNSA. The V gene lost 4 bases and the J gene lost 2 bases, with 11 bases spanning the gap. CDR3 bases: TGTGCCAGCAGCTCGGGACCGACCAACTATGGCTACACCTTC. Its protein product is CASSSGPTNYGYTF.

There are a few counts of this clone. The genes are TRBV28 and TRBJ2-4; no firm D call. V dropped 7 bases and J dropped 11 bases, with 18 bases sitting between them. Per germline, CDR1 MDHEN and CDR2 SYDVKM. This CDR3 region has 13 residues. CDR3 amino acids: CASTTLALGFQYF. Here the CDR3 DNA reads TGTGCCAGCACTACCCTCGCGTTAGGATTTCAGTACTTC.

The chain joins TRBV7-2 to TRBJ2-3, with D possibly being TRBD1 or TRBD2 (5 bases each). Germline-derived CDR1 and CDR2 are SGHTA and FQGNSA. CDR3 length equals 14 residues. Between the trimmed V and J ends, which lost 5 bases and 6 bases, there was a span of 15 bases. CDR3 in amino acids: CASSPRDVTDTQYF. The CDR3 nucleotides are TGTGCCAGCAGCCCTCGGGACGTAACGGATACGCAGTATTTT.

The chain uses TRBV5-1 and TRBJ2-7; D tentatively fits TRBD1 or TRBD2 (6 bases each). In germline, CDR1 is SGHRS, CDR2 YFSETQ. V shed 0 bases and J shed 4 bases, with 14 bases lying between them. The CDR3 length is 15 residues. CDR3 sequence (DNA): TGCGCCAGCAGCTTGGACCCGGGGGCGAGTTACGAGCAGTACTTC. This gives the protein CASSLDPGASYEQYF.

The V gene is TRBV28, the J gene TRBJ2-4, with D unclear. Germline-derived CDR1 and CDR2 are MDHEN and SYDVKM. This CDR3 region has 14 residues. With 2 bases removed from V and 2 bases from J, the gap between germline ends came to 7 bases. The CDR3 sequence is CASSLGVPKNIQYF. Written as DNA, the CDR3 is TGTGCCAGCAGTTTAGGGGTTCCCAAAAACATTCAGTACTTC. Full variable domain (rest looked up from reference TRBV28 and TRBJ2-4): DVKVTQSSRYLVKRTGEKVFLECVQDMDHENMFWYRQDPGLGLRLIYFSYDVKMKEKGDIPEGYSVSREKKERFSLILESASTNQTSMYLCASSLGVPKNIQYFGAGTRLSVL.

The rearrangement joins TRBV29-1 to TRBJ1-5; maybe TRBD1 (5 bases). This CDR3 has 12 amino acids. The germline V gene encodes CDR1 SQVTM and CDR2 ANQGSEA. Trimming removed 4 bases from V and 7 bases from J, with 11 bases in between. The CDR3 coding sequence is TGCAGCGTTGGGGGCGGGGGACAGCCCCAGCATTTT. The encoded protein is CSVGGGGQPQHF.

CDR3 region: CASSTNTGSGNTIYF. The CDR3 nucleotides are TGCGCCAGCAGCACCAATACAGGGTCCGGAAACACCATATATTTT. This chain connects TRBV5-1 to TRBJ1-3, with TRBD1 as a possible D gene (6 bases). The CDR3 spans 15 residues. Germline CDR1 reads SGHRS; CDR2 reads YFSETQ. Trimming took off 4 bases at V and 4 bases at J, with 15 bases between the two ends. Complete variable domain (other parts from reference TRBV5-1 and TRBJ1-3): KAGVTQTPRYLIKTRGQQVTLSCSPISGHRSVSWYQQTPGQGLQFLFEYFSETQRNKGNFPGRFSGRQFSNSRSEMNVSTLELGDSALYLCASSTNTGSGNTIYFGEGSWLTVV.

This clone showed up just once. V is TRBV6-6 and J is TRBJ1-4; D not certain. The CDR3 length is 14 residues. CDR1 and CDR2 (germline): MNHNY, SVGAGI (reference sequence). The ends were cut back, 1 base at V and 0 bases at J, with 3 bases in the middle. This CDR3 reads CASSYFATNEKLFF. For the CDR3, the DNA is TGTGCCAGCAGTTACTTCGCAACTAATGAAAAACTGTTTTTT.

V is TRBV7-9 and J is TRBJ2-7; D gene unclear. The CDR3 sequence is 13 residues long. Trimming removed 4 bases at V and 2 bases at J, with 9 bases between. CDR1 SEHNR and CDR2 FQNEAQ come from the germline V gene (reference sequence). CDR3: CASSSKGAYEQYF. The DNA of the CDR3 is TGTGCCAGCAGCTCAAAAGGTGCCTACGAGCAGTACTTC.

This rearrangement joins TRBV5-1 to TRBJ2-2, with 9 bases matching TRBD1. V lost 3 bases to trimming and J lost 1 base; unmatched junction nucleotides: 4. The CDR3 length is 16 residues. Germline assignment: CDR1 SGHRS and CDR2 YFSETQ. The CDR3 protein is CASSWGTGKNTGELFF. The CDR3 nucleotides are TGCGCCAGCAGCTGGGGGACAGGGAAGAACACCGGGGAGCTGTTTTTT.

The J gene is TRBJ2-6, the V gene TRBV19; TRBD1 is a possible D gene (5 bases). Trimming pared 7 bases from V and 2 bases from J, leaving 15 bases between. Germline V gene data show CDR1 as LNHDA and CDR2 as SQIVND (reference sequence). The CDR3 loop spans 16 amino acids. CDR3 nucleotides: TGTGCCAGTATTCAGGGCGGCTCTACTGGGGCCAACGTCCTGACTTTC. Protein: CASIQGGSTGANVLTF.

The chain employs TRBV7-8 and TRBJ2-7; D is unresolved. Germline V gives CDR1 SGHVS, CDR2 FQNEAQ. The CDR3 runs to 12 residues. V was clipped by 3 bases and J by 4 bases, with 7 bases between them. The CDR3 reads CASSLSRYEQYF. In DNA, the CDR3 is TGTGCCAGCAGCTTGAGTCGTTACGAGCAGTACTTC.

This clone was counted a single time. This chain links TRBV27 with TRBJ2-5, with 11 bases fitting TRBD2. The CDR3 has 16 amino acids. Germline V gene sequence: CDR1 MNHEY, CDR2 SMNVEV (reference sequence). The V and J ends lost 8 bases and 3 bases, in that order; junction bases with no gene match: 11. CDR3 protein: CASSSSGTSGKETQYF. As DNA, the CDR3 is TGTGCCAGCTCCAGCTCCGGGACTAGCGGCAAAGAGACCCAGTACTTC.

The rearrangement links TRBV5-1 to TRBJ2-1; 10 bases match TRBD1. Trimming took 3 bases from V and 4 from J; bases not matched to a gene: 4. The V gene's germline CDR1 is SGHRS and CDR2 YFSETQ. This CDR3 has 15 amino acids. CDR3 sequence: CASSSGTGAYNEQFF. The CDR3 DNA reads TGCGCCAGCAGCTCCGGGACAGGGGCGTACAATGAGCAGTTCTTC.

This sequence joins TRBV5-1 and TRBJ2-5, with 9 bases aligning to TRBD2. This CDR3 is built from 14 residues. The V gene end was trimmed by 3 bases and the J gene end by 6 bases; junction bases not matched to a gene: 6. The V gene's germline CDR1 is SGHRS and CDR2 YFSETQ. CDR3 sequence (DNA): TGCGCCAGCAGCTCGGAGGGACTAGCTCAGACCCAGTACTTC. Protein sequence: CASSSEGLAQTQYF.

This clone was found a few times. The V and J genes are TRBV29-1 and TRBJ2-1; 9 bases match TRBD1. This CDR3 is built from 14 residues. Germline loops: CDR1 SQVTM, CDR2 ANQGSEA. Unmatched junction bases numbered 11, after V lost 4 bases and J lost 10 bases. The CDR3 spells CSVARDRDVVEQFF. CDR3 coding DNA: TGCAGCGTTGCCCGGGACAGGGATGTAGTGGAGCAGTTCTTC.